The present T cell receptor beta chain was sequenced within a study of blood T cell repertoires in COVID-19. Study-level background: Donors in the United States, Italy and Spain gave samples during acute or convalescent COVID-19.

The length of the CDR3 is 13 residues. Trimming stripped 3 bases from V and 3 bases from J, with 11 bases between. The V gene's germline CDR1 is DFQATT and CDR2 SNEGSKA (reference sequence). Methods used by the authors: Amplification of reference gene primers provided the estimated nucleated cell counts. Assay used: immunoSEQ multiplex PCR; TCRdb lists only in-frame clones, some missing. V and J calls and clone size follow that table, whereas D and trimming were derived from the DNA. Of approximately 360,000 clones in the sample, almost 90% were seen once. The sample taken for sequencing was peripheral blood. This TCR was recovered from a man between 18 and 29 years old with active or convalescent COVID-19. The V and J genes are TRBV20-1 and TRBJ2-5; D unclear. In nucleotides, the CDR3 is TGCAGTGCTAGTGGGCTAGTTAAAGAGACCCAGTACTTC. It is translated as CSASGLVKETQYF.